This T cell receptor (beta chain) was documented in a study of blood T cell repertoires in COVID-19. Study background: The samples span acute and convalescent COVID-19 from the United States, Italy and Spain.

Trimming took 1 base from V and 0 from J, leaving 17 bases between them. The CDR3 runs 17 residues. Germline values: CDR1 SGHRS, CDR2 YFSETQ. Original data processing: Reference gene primer amplification yielded estimated nucleated cell counts. The assay was immunoSEQ multiplex PCR, and TCRdb's table has in-frame clones only and misses some. Clone size and the V and J calls come from that table; the DNA yielded D and trimming. The table has roughly 240,000 clones, 84% seen once. Sequenced material: peripheral blood. The TCR sequence derives from a man between 40 and 49 years old who had recovered from COVID-19. The V and J genes are TRBV5-1 and TRBJ2-7; D is unresolved. This CDR3 reads CASSLSIGQPGSYEQYF. CDR3 DNA: TGCGCCAGCAGCTTGTCAATTGGTCAGCCGGGCTCCTACGAGCAGTACTTC.